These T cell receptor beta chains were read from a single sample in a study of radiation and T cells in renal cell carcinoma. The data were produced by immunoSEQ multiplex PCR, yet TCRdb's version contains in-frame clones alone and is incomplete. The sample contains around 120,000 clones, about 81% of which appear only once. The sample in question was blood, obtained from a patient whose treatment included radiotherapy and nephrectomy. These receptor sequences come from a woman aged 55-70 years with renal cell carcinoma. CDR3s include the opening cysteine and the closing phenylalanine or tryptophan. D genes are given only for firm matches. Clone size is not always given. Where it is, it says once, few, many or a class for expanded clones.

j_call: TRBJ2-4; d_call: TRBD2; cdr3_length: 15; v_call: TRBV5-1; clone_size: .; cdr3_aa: CASSLEGLGVVIQYF; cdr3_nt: TGCGCCAGCAGCTTGGAGGGACTAGGGGTTGTTATTCAGTACTTC
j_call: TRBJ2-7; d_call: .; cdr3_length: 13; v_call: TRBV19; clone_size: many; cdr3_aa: CASGAGLANEQYF; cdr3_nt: TGTGCCAGCGGGGCAGGTTTGGCTAACGAGCAGTACTTC
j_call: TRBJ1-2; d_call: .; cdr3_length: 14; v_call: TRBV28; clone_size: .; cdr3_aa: CASSQNWGIYGYTF; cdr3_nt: TGTGCCAGCAGCCAAAACTGGGGGATCTATGGCTACACCTTC
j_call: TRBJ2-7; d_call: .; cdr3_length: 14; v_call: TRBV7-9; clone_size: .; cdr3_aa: CASKKEDSSVEQYF; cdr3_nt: TGTGCCAGCAAGAAGGAAGACAGTTCCGTCGAGCAGTACTTC
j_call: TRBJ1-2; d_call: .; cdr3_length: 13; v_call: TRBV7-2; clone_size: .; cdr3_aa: CASSLNGIYGYTF; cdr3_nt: TGTGCCAGCAGCTTAAATGGGATCTATGGCTACACCTTC
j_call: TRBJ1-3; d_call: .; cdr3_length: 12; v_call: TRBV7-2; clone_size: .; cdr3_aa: CASSLEEGRAYF; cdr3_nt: TGTGCCAGCAGCTTAGAGGAGGGGCGGGCATATTTT
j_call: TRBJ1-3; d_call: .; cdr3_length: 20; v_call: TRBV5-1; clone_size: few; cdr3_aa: CASIPGQGLKPELSGNTIYF; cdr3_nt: TGCGCCAGCATTCCGGGACAAGGGCTGAAACCCGAGCTCTCTGGAAACACCATATATTTT
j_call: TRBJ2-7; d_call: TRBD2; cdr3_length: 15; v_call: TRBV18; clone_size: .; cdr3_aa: CASSPPSGSKHEQYF; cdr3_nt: TGTGCCAGCTCACCACCGAGCGGGAGTAAACACGAGCAGTACTTC
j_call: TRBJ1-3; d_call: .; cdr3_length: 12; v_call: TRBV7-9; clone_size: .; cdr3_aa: CASSTQRNTIYF; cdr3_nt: TGTGCCAGCAGCACCCAGAGAAACACCATATATTTT
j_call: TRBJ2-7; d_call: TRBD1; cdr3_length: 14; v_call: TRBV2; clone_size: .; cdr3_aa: CATMRDRELSEQYF; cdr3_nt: TGTGCCACCATGAGGGACAGGGAACTTAGCGAGCAGTACTTC
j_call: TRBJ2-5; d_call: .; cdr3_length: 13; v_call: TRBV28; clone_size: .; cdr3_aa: CASSLRGRETQYF; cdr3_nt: TGTGCCAGCAGTTTACGGGGCCGGGAGACCCAGTACTTC
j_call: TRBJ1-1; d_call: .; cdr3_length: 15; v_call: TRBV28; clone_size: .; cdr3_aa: CASRLLGTMNTEAFF; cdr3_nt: TGTGCCAGCAGACTACTTGGGACAATGAACACTGAAGCTTTCTTT
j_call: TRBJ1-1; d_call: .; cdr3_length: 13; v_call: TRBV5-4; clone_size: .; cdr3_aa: CASSAGDQGRAFF; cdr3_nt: TGTGCCAGCAGCGCCGGCGACCAGGGAAGGGCTTTCTTT
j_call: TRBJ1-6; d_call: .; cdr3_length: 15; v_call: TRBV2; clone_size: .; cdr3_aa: CASSEGVGYNSPLHF; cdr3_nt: TGTGCCAGCAGTGAAGGGGTGGGTTATAATTCACCCCTCCACTTT
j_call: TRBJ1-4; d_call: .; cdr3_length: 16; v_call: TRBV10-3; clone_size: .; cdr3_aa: CAISQSRAPEQEKLFF; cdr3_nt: TGTGCCATCAGTCAAAGCCGGGCCCCGGAGCAGGAAAAACTGTTTTTT
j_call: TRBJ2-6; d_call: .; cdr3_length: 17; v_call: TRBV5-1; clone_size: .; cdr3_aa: CASSLADPISGANVLTF; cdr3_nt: TGCGCCAGCAGCTTGGCTGACCCAATCTCTGGGGCCAACGTCCTGACTTTC
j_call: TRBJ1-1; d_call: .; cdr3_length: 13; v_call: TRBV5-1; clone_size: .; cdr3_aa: CARRAYSSAEAFF; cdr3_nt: TGCGCCCGCAGAGCTTATAGTTCGGCTGAAGCTTTCTTT
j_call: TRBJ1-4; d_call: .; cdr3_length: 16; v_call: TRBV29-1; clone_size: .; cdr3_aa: CSVEISGPKPPEKLFF; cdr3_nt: TGCAGCGTTGAAATTTCGGGACCGAAGCCACCTGAAAAACTGTTTTTT
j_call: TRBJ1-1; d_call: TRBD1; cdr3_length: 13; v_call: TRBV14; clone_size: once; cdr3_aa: CASSLQGGTEAFF; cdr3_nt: TGTGCCAGCAGCCTACAGGGGGGAACTGAAGCTTTCTTT
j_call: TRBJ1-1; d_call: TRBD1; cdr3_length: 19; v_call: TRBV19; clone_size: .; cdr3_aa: CASSRYRDRFSQRDTEAFF; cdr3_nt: TGTGCCAGTAGTCGATACCGGGACAGATTTTCACAGAGGGACACTGAAGCTTTCTTT
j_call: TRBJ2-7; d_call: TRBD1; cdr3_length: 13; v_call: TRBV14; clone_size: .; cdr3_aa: CARVRTGFHEQYF; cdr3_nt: TGTGCCAGGGTCCGGACAGGGTTCCACGAGCAGTACTTC
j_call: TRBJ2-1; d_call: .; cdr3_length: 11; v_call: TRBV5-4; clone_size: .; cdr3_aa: CASRDHNEQFF; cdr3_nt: TGTGCCAGCAGGGATCACAATGAGCAGTTCTTC